The 18 T cell receptor beta chains below come from one sample, sequenced in a study of blood T cells in healthy people across ages. The use of a sample-barcoded 5' primer and a J-beta primer mix characterized a second PCR of roughly 6 to 11 cycles. From the 5' RACE reads, TCRdb called clonotypes with MiXCR, one entry per CDR3 protein. The sample lists 1.2 million to 1.5 million distinct CDR3 sequences, around 59% occurring once. The sample was blood. The receptors derive from a man between 18 and 29 years old in good health.

This chain connects TRBV7-9 to TRBJ2-1; D gene uncertain. CDR1 and CDR2 (germline): SEHNR, FQNEAQ (reference sequence). The length of the CDR3 is 12 residues. V gave up 4 bases and J gave up 9 bases, with 10 bases separating them. CDR3 amino acids: CASSSDYPEQFF. The CDR3 region has the DNA TGTGCCAGCAGCTCGGATTACCCTGAGCAGTTCTTC.

This clonotype was observed once. The chain is built from TRBV6-1 and TRBJ1-1; possible D gene TRBD1, 5 bases. There are 16 residues in the CDR3. Germline lookup yields CDR1 MNHNS and CDR2 SASEGT. With 4 bases removed from V and 7 bases from J, the gap between germline ends came to 22 bases. The DNA of the CDR3 is TGTGCCAGCAGTGGAGCGAGCAGGAAAAGGGACGTTGAAGCTTTCTTT. Translation: CASSGASRKRDVEAFF.

The chain carries TRBV20-1 and TRBJ2-1; TRBD2 matches at 8 bases. Germline values: CDR1 DFQATT, CDR2 SNEGSKA (reference sequence). The ends lost 0 bases at V and 5 bases at J; junction bases unmatched: 6. This CDR3 region has 15 residues. The DNA of the CDR3 is TGCAGTGCTAGAGACGCGCGGGGGGCTGACAATGAGCAGTTCTTC. Protein: CSARDARGADNEQFF.

The chain uses TRBV3-1 and TRBJ1-1, with a weak D call TRBD1 (5 bases). V dropped 5 bases and J dropped 1 base, with 14 bases sitting between them. This CDR3 contains 15 residues. Germline V gene lookup returns CDR1 LGHDT and CDR2 YNNKEL (reference sequence). In DNA form, the CDR3 reads TGTGCCAGCAGCGGCCACGGGGCCACGAACACTGAAGCTTTCTTT. Its protein is CASSGHGATNTEAFF. The full variable domain, rest sourced from reference TRBV3-1 and TRBJ1-1, is DTAVSQTPKYLVTQMGNDKSIKCEQNLGHDTMYWYKQDSKKFLKIMFSYNNKELIINETVPNRFSPKSPDKAHLNLHINSLELGDSAVYFCASSGHGATNTEAFFGQGTRLTVV.

This clonotype has just a few counts. At one boundary the junction diverges from the germline segment, which might be a read error. This sequence joins TRBV4-3 and TRBJ2-5; 8 bases are shared with TRBD2. CDR1 LGHNA and CDR2 YSLEER come from the germline V gene. The CDR3 spans 15 residues. In nucleotides, the CDR3 is TGCGCCAGCAGCGAAGAGGCTAGCGGGTGGAAGACCCAGTACTTC. As protein: CASSEEASGWKTQYF.

The table lists this clonotype with a few counts. The chain employs TRBV20-1 and TRBJ1-2; no clear D. Germline assignment: CDR1 DFQATT and CDR2 SNEGSKA (reference sequence). V lost 5 bases to trimming and J lost 6 bases, with 13 bases between them. There are 12 residues in the CDR3. Written as DNA, the CDR3 is TGCAGTGCTTTGGACTGGTCCAATGGCTACACCTTC. Translated: CSALDWSNGYTF.

This sequence joins TRBV27 and TRBJ2-7; D is unresolved. Germline-derived CDR1 and CDR2 are MNHEY and SMNVEV (reference sequence). The CDR3 is made up of 12 amino acids. The V end was cut by 10 bases, the J end by 3 bases, with 13 bases between. The CDR3 DNA sequence: TGTGCCATTAAAACCCAAAACTACGAGCAGTACTTC. Its protein is CAIKTQNYEQYF.

The chain has TRBV7-9 and TRBJ1-1; D unresolved. The CDR3 is 16 amino acids. Germline CDR1 SEHNR, CDR2 FQNEAQ (reference sequence). Trimming took 1 base from V and 3 from J, leaving 15 bases between them. DNA for the CDR3: TGTGCCAGCAGCTTAGATGCCCCCTCACCGGACACTGAAGCTTTCTTT. The encoded protein is CASSLDAPSPDTEAFF.

The chain combines TRBV20-1 with TRBJ2-7; a possible D gene is TRBD2 (5 bases). The CDR3 has 14 residues. Germline V gives CDR1 DFQATT, CDR2 SNEGSKA (reference sequence). Trimming pared 5 bases from V and 2 bases from J, leaving 16 bases between. The CDR3 region has the DNA TGCAGTGCTCCCCTCCCCCGGGGAACCTACGAGCAGTACTTC. It translates to CSAPLPRGTYEQYF.

CDR3 amino acids: CASSLVSLPDSPLHF. Here the CDR3 DNA reads TGCGCCAGCAGCTTGGTGTCCCTACCGGATTCACCCCTCCACTTT. The chain carries TRBV5-1 and TRBJ1-6, with D unclear. The CDR3 is 15 amino acids. Germline lookup yields CDR1 SGHRS and CDR2 YFSETQ. The V and J ends lost 0 bases and 8 bases respectively, with 12 bases between them. The full variable domain, its missing parts supplied by reference TRBV5-1 and TRBJ1-6, is KAGVTQTPRYLIKTRGQQVTLSCSPISGHRSVSWYQQTPGQGLQFLFEYFSETQRNKGNFPGRFSGRQFSNSRSEMNVSTLELGDSALYLCASSLVSLPDSPLHFGNGTRLTVT.

This clonotype was picked up a small number of times. V gene TRBV29-1 combines with J gene TRBJ1-2; maybe TRBD1 (5 bases). The CDR3 length is 12 residues. V lost 4 bases and J 6 bases, leaving 12 bases between the germline ends. Germline CDR1 reads SQVTM; CDR2 reads ANQGSEA. Written as DNA, the CDR3 is TGCAGCGTTGGGGCCGGGGGAAATGGCTACACCTTC. Translating it yields CSVGAGGNGYTF.

The table lists this clonotype with a count of one. The V and J genes are TRBV5-1 and TRBJ2-1; D unresolved. Trimming shortened V by 4 bases and J by 0 bases, and 11 bases separated the two germline ends. Per germline, CDR1 SGHRS and CDR2 YFSETQ. The CDR3 covers 15 residues. Written as DNA, the CDR3 is TGCGCCAGCAGCGTAACCCAGAGCTCCTACAATGAGCAGTTCTTC. Translating gives CASSVTQSSYNEQFF.

V is TRBV20-1 and J is TRBJ2-2; 8 nucleotides agree with TRBD1. CDR1 DFQATT and CDR2 SNEGSKA come from the germline V gene (reference sequence). CDR3 length equals 16 residues. J gave up 4 bases and V 0 bases, and 7 bases lay outside the gene matches. CDR3 region: CSARDSGQAVTGELFF. CDR3 sequence (DNA): TGCAGTGCTAGAGATTCGGGACAGGCAGTCACCGGGGAGCTGTTTTTT.

The chain joins TRBV4-1 to TRBJ2-5, with D perhaps being TRBD1 or TRBD2 (5 bases each). The CDR3 has 16 residues. The germline V gene has CDR1 MGHRA and CDR2 YSYEKL. V was trimmed by 0 bases and J by 4 bases, leaving 15 bases between them. CDR3 amino acids: CASSQEPGSLGETQYF. DNA for the CDR3: TGCGCCAGCAGCCAAGAGCCAGGGAGTTTGGGAGAGACCCAGTACTTC.

The rearrangement joins TRBV7-9 to TRBJ1-1; D is uncertain. There are 11 residues in the CDR3. Trimming shortened V by 7 bases and J by 4 bases, and 7 bases separated the two germline ends. Germline assignment: CDR1 SEHNR and CDR2 FQNEAQ (reference sequence). CDR3 DNA: TGTGCCAGCACCGGTCCCACTGAAGCTTTCTTT. This gives the protein CASTGPTEAFF. Using reference TRBV7-9 and TRBJ1-1 for the parts outside the CDR3, the full variable domain is DTGVSQNPRHKITKRGQNVTFRCDPISEHNRLYWYRQTLGQGPEFLTYFQNEAQLEKSRLLSDRFSAERPKGSFSTLEIQRTEQGDSAMYLCASTGPTEAFFGQGTRLTVV.

This chain uses TRBV6-2 or TRBV6-3 with TRBJ2-1; D is uncertain. Germline V gene lookup returns CDR1 MNHEY and CDR2 SVGEGT. This CDR3 is 15 amino acids long. Trimming removed 6 bases at V and 10 bases at J, with 22 bases between. DNA for the CDR3: TGTGCCAGCAGAGGTCTTTTCGCTTCGAGCTGGGAGCAGTTCTTC. It is translated as CASRGLFASSWEQFF.

DNA for the CDR3: TGTGCCAGCAAGGAAAGGGTTGACAATGAGCAGTACTTC. It codes for CASKERVDNEQYF. The rearrangement joins TRBV7-2 to TRBJ2-5; D uncertain. This CDR3 spans 13 amino acids. Germline V CDR1 and CDR2: SGHTA, FQGNSA. The ends were cut back, 7 bases at V and 11 bases at J, with 20 bases in the middle. Looking up the rest from reference TRBV7-2 and TRBJ2-5 gives the full variable domain: GAGVSQSPSNKVTEKGKDVELRCDPISGHTALYWYRQSLGQGLEFLIYFQGNSAPDKSGLPSDRFSAERTGGSVSTLTIQRTQQEDSAVYLCASKERVDNEQYFGPGTRLLVL.

The chain has TRBV4-2 and TRBJ2-5; no firm D call. The V gene lost 5 bases and the J gene lost 8 bases, with 12 bases spanning the gap. This CDR3 region has 12 residues. Germline CDR1 reads LGHNA; CDR2 reads YNFKEQ. CDR3: CASSYDGPTQYF. CDR3 nucleotide sequence: TGTGCCAGCAGCTACGATGGCCCCACCCAGTACTTC.